Listed here is a single T cell receptor beta chain. This clonotype was seen a few times. The antigen it recognizes is unknown. Base qualities are not recorded, but no much larger clone differs from it by a single base. Synovial fluid samples were matched to blood samples from the same ankylosing spondylitis patients. The data derive from a study of CD8 T cells in ankylosing spondylitis (dated by TCRdb to about 2017). General notes on the study: To find TCR variants linked to disease, the study profiled T cell receptor beta repertoires in ankylosing spondylitis patients and healthy donors. Samples of peripheral blood were taken, and for ankylosing spondylitis patients, synovial fluid was collected as well. The full study cohort was made up of 25 ankylosing spondylitis patients and roughly 100 healthy donors. What the authors observed across the whole study: Blood from ankylosing spondylitis patients appeared to be characterized by a TCR beta motif composed of eight or nine highly homologous amino acid variants. Significant enrichment of the disease-linked clones was reported in matched synovial fluid samples from ankylosing spondylitis patients. Some motif variants had previously been reported in the synovial fluid and blood of reactive arthritis patients, which suggests shared mechanisms of disease initiation. In peripheral blood, the disease-linked clones were found at relatively low frequencies and had a CD8+ phenotype.

Compared with germline, V lacks 6 bases and J lacks 9 bases; bases without a gene match: 10. There are 16 amino acids in the CDR3, from cysteine to phenylalanine inclusive. Just CDR3 DNA is preserved here, 48 bases in frame from base 1. The sample was run on an Illumina HiSeq 2500. TCR beta libraries were prepared by quantitative 5'-RACE with molecular barcodes. Turning to the authors' computational methods: To identify disease-linked TCR variants, a new computational method was used, one built on a probabilistic model of VDJ rearrangement. The public reads were reanalyzed by TCRdb: fastp trimming at Q25, MiXCR alignment, in-frame beta chains only. Each CDR3 protein gets just one entry, which takes the most common genes and DNA from the rows behind it. The V and J calls and clone size come from TCRdb's table, not from the authors' own analysis. This sample is represented by some 140,000 distinct CDR3 sequences; 6.5% to 8.5% of them were singletons. 6% to 8% of the sample is in the top ten clones.

The receptor was isolated from a male donor with ankylosing spondylitis. The sequencing sample was made of synovial fluid, either unsorted or a sorted T cell fraction (not recorded which). This receptor chain uses TRBV12-3 or TRBV12-4 and TRBJ2-1, with 14 central nucleotides matching TRBD2. The CDR3 loop reads CASSLLGTSGRREQFF. The sequenced DNA: TGTGCCAGCAGCCTTTTAGGGACTAGCGGGAGACGTGAGCAGTTCTTC.